The present T cell receptor beta chain was sequenced within a study of Ad26.COV2.S vaccination and SARS-CoV-2 variants. About the study: Intramuscular Ad26.COV2.S doses were given once or twice, 56 days apart.

Germline CDR1 reads SNHLY; CDR2 reads FYNNEI. The CDR3 runs 13 residues. The ends were cut back, 7 bases at V and 3 bases at J, with 12 bases in the middle. Indicated treatment: around 19 received Ad26.COV2.S at low or high dose, single or two shots; about 5 received placebo; per-sample allocation not given. Sampling happened 63 days after the first vaccine or placebo injection. The protocol was immunoSEQ multiplex PCR, while the TCRdb copy is restricted to in-frame clones and leaves out a portion. The sample comprises more than 300,000 clones, around 89% of which are singletons, and just under 5% rests with the top ten.

The material was peripheral blood, obtained in a trial of Ad26.COV2.S vaccine versus placebo. The chain recombines TRBV2 with TRBJ1-1; no clear D gene. The TCR sequence derives from a person aged 18-60 years who received the Ad26.COV2.S COVID-19 vaccine or a placebo. The CDR3 DNA reads TGTGCCAGCAATCCCGGGCCGGACACTGAAGCTTTCTTT. Its translation: CASNPGPDTEAFF.